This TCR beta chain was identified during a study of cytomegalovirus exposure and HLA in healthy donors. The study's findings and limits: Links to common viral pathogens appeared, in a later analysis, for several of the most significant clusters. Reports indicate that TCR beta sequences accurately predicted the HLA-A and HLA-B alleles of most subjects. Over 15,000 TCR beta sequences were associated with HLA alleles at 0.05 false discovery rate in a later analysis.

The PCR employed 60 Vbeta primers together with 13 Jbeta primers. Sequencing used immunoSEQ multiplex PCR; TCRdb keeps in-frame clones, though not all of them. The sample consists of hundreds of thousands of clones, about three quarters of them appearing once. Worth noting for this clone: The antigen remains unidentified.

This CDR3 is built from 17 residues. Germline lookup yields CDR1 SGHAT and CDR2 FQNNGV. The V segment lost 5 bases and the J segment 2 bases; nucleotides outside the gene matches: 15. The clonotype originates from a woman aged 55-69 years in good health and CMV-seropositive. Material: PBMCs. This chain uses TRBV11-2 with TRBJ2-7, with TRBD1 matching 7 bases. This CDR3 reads CASSQTTGAGFTYEQYF. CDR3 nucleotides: TGTGCCAGCAGCCAAACCACAGGGGCGGGCTTCACCTACGAGCAGTACTTC. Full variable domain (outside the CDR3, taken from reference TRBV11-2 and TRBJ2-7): EAGVAQSPRYKIIEKRQSVAFWCNPISGHATLYWYQQILGQGPKLLIQFQNNGVVDDSQLPKDRFSAERLKGVDSTLKIQPAKLEDSAVYLCASSQTTGAGFTYEQYFGPGTRLTVT.